This TCR beta chain stems from a study of T cells in Graves' hyperthyroidism and ophthalmopathy. This clonotype was detected a few times. TCR beta CDR3 region amplification was performed from RNA transcripts. An initial round of RT-PCR targeting the TCR CDR3 relied on the HTBI primer set. TCRdb processed the multiplex PCR reads anew with MiXCR; each CDR3 protein has one entry. The table has about 620,000 distinct CDR3 sequences, about 17% seen once. The V and J ends lost 2 bases and 7 bases respectively, with 11 bases between them. CDR3 length: 13 residues. Germline assignment: CDR1 SEHNR and CDR2 FQNEAQ (reference sequence).

The receptor was derived from a woman in her twenties or thirties with Graves' hyperthyroidism. The chain recombines TRBV7-9 with TRBJ1-2, with D perhaps TRBD1 (6 bases). Sequenced material: blood. The CDR3 DNA reads as TGTGCCAGCAGCTTACAGGGGAAATCTGGCTACACCTTC. Amino acids: CASSLQGKSGYTF.